This T cell receptor beta chain derives from a study of shared T cell receptors in the human thymus. Trimming at V came to 8 bases and at J to 1 base, leaving 12 bases not matched to a gene. This CDR3 contains 16 residues. Germline loops: CDR1 SGHTS, CDR2 YDEGEE. Data came from immunoSEQ multiplex PCR; TCRdb stores just in-frame clones and leaves some out. The data show some 640,000 clones, 80% to 90% seen once. The data also belong to a second study, concerning human thymus T cells. That report notes: Donors were healthy Finnish infants having corrective surgery for congenital heart defects. The source of the thymus tissue was resections taken during corrective heart surgery. V and J gene usage appeared biased in thymic and blood repertoires. Unrelated people showed highly overlapping thymic repertoires, related research reported.

The chain carries TRBV5-8 and TRBJ1-1; TRBD1 aligns across 9 bases. The material sequenced was thymocytes. This clonotype originated in a boy in the first two years of life with a congenital heart defect. This CDR3 is CARFLQGAFGNTEAFF. The CDR3 coding sequence is TGTGCCAGATTTTTACAGGGGGCGTTCGGGAACACTGAAGCTTTCTTT.